This is a list of T cell receptor beta chains from one sample in a study of control samples from healthy donors and cancer patients. Assay used: immunoSEQ multiplex PCR; TCRdb lists only in-frame clones, some missing. This repertoire shows tens of thousands of clones, roughly 89% found once; its top ten account for around 5.4%. Sequencing was performed on PBMCs. These receptors were collected from a man aged 60 to 75 with colorectal cancer. Both conserved end residues are part of each CDR3. Fields, in order: clone size, V gene, J gene, D gene, CDR3 protein, CDR3 DNA. The D gene is left open where the match is weak. The size entry is marked missing in some rows and otherwise reads once, few, many or a size class.

size: -
V: TRBV6-5
J: TRBJ1-6
D: -
CDR3: CASSSPSLGSPLHF
DNA: TGTGCCAGCAGTTCGCCTTCATTGGGGTCACCCCTCCACTTT

size: -
V: TRBV9
J: TRBJ1-4
D: -
CDR3: CASSALGGAGEKLFF
DNA: TGTGCCAGCAGCGCCCTAGGGGGGGCTGGGGAAAAACTGTTTTTT

size: once
V: TRBV6-8
J: TRBJ2-7
D: -
CDR3: CASSYAGNSYEQYF
DNA: TGTGCCAGCAGTTACGCCGGGAACTCCTACGAGCAGTACTTC

size: once
V: TRBV19
J: TRBJ2-5
D: TRBD2
CDR3: CASTLSPGGETQYF
DNA: TGTGCCAGTACCCTATCTCCGGGGGGAGAGACCCAGTACTTC

size: -
V: TRBV2
J: TRBJ1-3
D: -
CDR3: CASTLGGRGTIYF
DNA: TGTGCCAGCACCCTGGGGGGGCGGGGGACCATATATTTT

size: -
V: TRBV5-5
J: TRBJ1-5
D: -
CDR3: CASRLGWGVQPQHF
DNA: TGTGCCAGCAGGTTGGGGTGGGGTGTACAGCCCCAGCATTTT

size: once
V: TRBV15
J: TRBJ2-3
D: TRBD1
CDR3: CATSSDTGTGVNRYF
DNA: TGTGCCACCAGCAGCGATACCGGGACAGGGGTGAACCGGTATTTT

size: -
V: TRBV6-5
J: TRBJ1-2
D: TRBD1
CDR3: CASSPRGRGEPGYTF
DNA: TGTGCCAGCAGTCCCAGGGGGCGGGGGGAGCCTGGCTACACCTTC

size: -
V: TRBV6-5
J: TRBJ2-1
D: -
CDR3: CAVLQNRDEQFF
DNA: TGTGCCGTGCTTCAAAACAGGGATGAGCAGTTCTTC

size: -
V: TRBV9
J: TRBJ2-3
D: -
CDR3: CASSVYGASTDTQYF
DNA: TGTGCCAGCAGCGTATATGGGGCTAGCACAGATACGCAGTATTTT

size: -
V: TRBV11-1
J: TRBJ2-7
D: TRBD1
CDR3: CASSFWTGSYEQYF
DNA: TGTGCCAGCAGCTTCTGGACAGGATCCTACGAGCAGTACTTC

size: -
V: TRBV14
J: TRBJ1-2
D: -
CDR3: CASSLLGGASGGYTF
DNA: TGTGCCAGCAGCCTCTTGGGAGGGGCGAGCGGCGGCTACACCTTC

size: -
V: TRBV7-9
J: TRBJ2-1
D: -
CDR3: CASSRTDSYNEQFF
DNA: TGTGCCAGCAGCAGGACAGATTCCTACAATGAGCAGTTCTTC

size: -
V: TRBV5-6
J: TRBJ1-5
D: -
CDR3: CAGTLSGRGNQPQHF
DNA: TGTGCCGGCACCTTGTCAGGGCGCGGCAATCAGCCCCAGCATTTT

size: -
V: TRBV6-5
J: TRBJ2-1
D: -
CDR3: CASSYGQGRYNEQFF
DNA: TGTGCCAGCAGTTACGGGCAGGGGAGGTACAATGAGCAGTTCTTC

size: -
V: TRBV7-2
J: TRBJ1-5
D: -
CDR3: CASSLAVGAGQPQHF
DNA: TGTGCCAGCAGCTTAGCGGTAGGGGCAGGACAGCCCCAGCATTTT

size: -
V: TRBV4-1
J: TRBJ2-7
D: -
CDR3: CASSQERGTPLYF
DNA: TGCGCCAGCAGCCAAGAAAGGGGAACCCCTCTGTACTTC

size: -
V: TRBV6-1
J: TRBJ2-1
D: TRBD2
CDR3: CASSEISGGAKNEQFF
DNA: TGTGCCAGCAGTGAAATCAGCGGGGGGGCGAAAAATGAGCAGTTCTTC

size: -
V: TRBV9
J: TRBJ1-3
D: -
CDR3: CASSVDPRPPSSGNTIYF
DNA: TGTGCCAGCAGCGTAGATCCGAGACCGCCGAGCTCTGGAAACACCATATATTTT

size: -
V: TRBV7-2
J: TRBJ1-5
D: -
CDR3: CASSRQSNQPQHF
DNA: TGTGCCAGCAGCCGACAGAGCAATCAGCCCCAGCATTTT

size: -
V: TRBV29-1
J: TRBJ1-1
D: -
CDR3: CSARAAGTLTGEAFF
DNA: TGCAGCGCTCGGGCCGCCGGGACTCTCACCGGGGAAGCTTTCTTT

size: -
V: TRBV27
J: TRBJ2-1
D: -
CDR3: CASSLPGGHEQFF
DNA: TGTGCCAGCAGTTTGCCGGGGGGCCATGAGCAGTTCTTC

size: -
V: TRBV5-1
J: TRBJ1-2
D: TRBD1
CDR3: CASSADRGSLLWGYTF
DNA: TGCGCCAGCAGCGCCGACAGGGGAAGCCTACTCTGGGGCTACACCTTC

size: -
V: TRBV27
J: TRBJ2-6
D: -
CDR3: CASSLVAGGANVLTF
DNA: TGTGCCAGCAGTTTAGTTGCGGGGGGGGCCAACGTCCTGACTTTC

size: -
V: TRBV9
J: TRBJ1-2
D: TRBD1
CDR3: CASSDGTGGARHYGYTF
DNA: TGTGCCAGCAGCGACGGGACAGGGGGAGCCCGACACTATGGCTACACCTTC